Described below is a single T cell receptor (beta chain) sequence and its context. Its antigen is not known. Germline and junction disagree at one end, which may indicate a read error. CDR1 PRHDT and CDR2 FYEKMQ come from the germline V gene (reference sequence). The length of the CDR3 is 17 residues. This record belongs to a study of cytomegalovirus exposure and HLA in healthy donors. The study ran its PCR with 60 Vbeta and 13 Jbeta primers. Source study methods: Unique TCR beta chains numbered roughly 84 million in a later analysis, with some 9.9 million shared. The protocol was immunoSEQ multiplex PCR, while the TCRdb copy is restricted to in-frame clones and leaves out a portion. Clone size and the V and J calls come from that table; the DNA yielded D and trimming. The table shows more than 95,000 clones, with over 9.5% occurring only once. Overall study findings and caveats: In presence/absence analyses, roughly uniform sequencing depth across donors was assumed.

The sequence was obtained from a young woman in good health and CMV-seropositive. The sample consisted of PBMCs. The V gene is TRBV13, the J gene TRBJ2-3; the match to TRBD2 covers 10 bases. CDR3 in amino acids: CASSIRLAGVSTDTQYF. In DNA, the CDR3 is TGTGCCAGCAGCATTAGGCTAGCGGGAGTCAGCACCGATACGCAGTATTTT.